This T cell receptor beta chain derives from a study of T-cell reconstitution after alpha-beta-depleted transplantation in children. This clonotype was detected a few times. TCRbeta library preparation incorporated unique molecular identifiers. MiXCR, applied by TCRdb to the PCR reads, yields one record per CDR3 protein. The data contain 500,000 to 600,000 distinct CDR3 sequences, approximately 20% of them seen just once; the ten biggest clones take up 3.3%. V dropped 7 bases and J dropped 4 bases, with 14 bases sitting between them. The length of the CDR3 is 14 residues. Germline assignment: CDR1 SNHLY and CDR2 FYNNEI.

The chain links TRBV2 to TRBJ2-1; D tentatively reads TRBD1 or TRBD2 (6 bases each). The clonotype originates from a human donor who donated a stem cell graft to a child with acute lymphoblastic leukemia. The specimen comprised PBMCs from the stem cell graft donor, sampled from the stem cell graft. The CDR3: CASIGGRRYNEQFF. CDR3 nucleotide sequence: TGTGCCAGCATAGGGGGGAGGAGGTACAATGAGCAGTTCTTC.